Shown below are 16 T cell receptor beta chains from a single sample sequenced in a study of patients and donors after allogeneic stem cell transplantation. MiXCR, applied by TCRdb to the RT-PCR reads, yields one record per CDR3 protein. The table lists approximately 38,000 distinct CDR3 sequences, 25% to 40% of them singletons. Sequencing input: blood, either unsorted or a sorted T cell fraction (not recorded which). These TCRs come from a human donor who was either an allogeneic HSCT recipient or a stem cell or donor lymphocyte infusion donor (not recorded which). It is not recorded whose cells these are; they may come from a transplant donor.

The chain links TRBV13 to TRBJ2-7; D gene unclear. V was pared by 0 bases and J by 0 bases, with 12 bases between. Germline V gives CDR1 PRHDT, CDR2 FYEKMQ (reference sequence). The CDR3 consists of 16 residues. The CDR3 coding sequence is TGTGCCAGCAGCTTAGGCGCTGCGGCTTCCTCCTACGAGCAGTACTTC. Encoded protein: CASSLGAAASSYEQYF.

There are a few counts of this clonotype. This rearrangement joins TRBV14 to TRBJ1-1; 7 bases map to TRBD1. The CDR3 contains 16 residues. The germline V gene has CDR1 SGHDN and CDR2 FVKESK. The trim removed 4 bases at V and 0 bases at J, leaving 8 bases unmatched. DNA for the CDR3: TGTGCCAGCAGCCTTTTGACAGGGCCTATGAACACTGAAGCTTTCTTT. This sequence encodes CASSLLTGPMNTEAFF.

V usage is TRBV4-2 and J usage is TRBJ2-1; D might be TRBD2 (6 bases). V shed 1 base and J shed 0 bases, with 13 bases lying between them. Germline CDR1 is LGHNA and CDR2 is YNFKEQ. The CDR3 extends over 17 amino acids. This CDR3 is CASSQGLVWNSYNEQFF. The DNA for the CDR3 is TGTGCCAGCAGCCAAGGACTAGTTTGGAACTCCTACAATGAGCAGTTCTTC.

This chain joins TRBV6-5 and TRBJ1-5; D gene uncertain. V lost 2 bases and J 3 bases, leaving 8 bases between the germline ends. Germline V gene sequence: CDR1 MNHEY, CDR2 SVGAGI. This CDR3 has 14 amino acids. The CDR3 nucleotides are TGTGCCAGCAGTTACAGAGGGATCAATCAGCCCCAGCATTTT. It encodes CASSYRGINQPQHF.

The V gene is TRBV11-2, the J gene TRBJ2-2; 9 nucleotides agree with TRBD2. Trimming at V came to 4 bases and at J to 5 bases, leaving 5 bases not matched to a gene. Germline V gene sequence: CDR1 SGHAT, CDR2 FQNNGV. The CDR3 is 15 amino acids. Written as DNA, the CDR3 is TGTGCCAGCAGCTCCTGGACTAGCGATACCGGGGAGCTGTTTTTT. Translating gives CASSSWTSDTGELFF.

This clonotype was counted between two and nine times. The chain combines TRBV20-1 with TRBJ2-7, with 12 bases aligning to TRBD1. The CDR3 sequence is 13 residues long. Germline CDR1 DFQATT, CDR2 SNEGSKA (reference sequence). V dropped 6 bases and J dropped 7; count of bases not matched to a gene: 7. CDR3 coding DNA: TGCAGTGCCAGGGACAGGGGGCGTTGGGAGCAGTACTTC. Protein: CSARDRGRWEQYF.

V is TRBV6-5 and J is TRBJ1-1, with D unclear. Germline CDR1 reads MNHEY; CDR2 reads SVGAGI. V lost 7 bases and J lost 1, with 13 bases in between. There are 14 residues in the CDR3. CDR3 sequence: CASNPRSRNTEAFF. CDR3 in DNA: TGTGCCAGCAACCCCAGGAGCCGGAACACTGAAGCTTTCTTT.

This rearrangement joins TRBV4-3 to TRBJ2-7; 8 nucleotides line up with TRBD2. Germline V gene lookup returns CDR1 LGHNA and CDR2 YSLEER. The V segment lost 4 bases and the J segment 3 bases; nucleotides outside the gene matches: 8. CDR3 length: 15 residues. This chain's CDR3 is CASSPRIAGFYEQYF. CDR3 DNA: TGCGCCAGCAGCCCGCGGATAGCGGGATTCTACGAGCAGTACTTC.

V and J are TRBV9 and TRBJ2-1, with 7 positions matching TRBD1. The CDR3 spans 16 residues. CDR1 and CDR2 (germline): SGDLS, YYNGEE. Trimming removed 3 bases from V and 0 bases from J; junction bases left unmatched: 6. As DNA, the CDR3 is TGTGCCAGCAGCGCCGACAGGGCCACCTCCTACAATGAGCAGTTCTTC. Amino acid sequence: CASSADRATSYNEQFF.

This chain joins TRBV6-2 or TRBV6-3 and TRBJ1-2; no reliable D call. Per germline, CDR1 MNHEY and CDR2 SVGEGT. The V end lost 9 bases, the J end lost 2 bases, and 19 bases lay between the germline ends. The CDR3 is made up of 15 amino acids. CDR3 sequence reads: CASLEKGVGNYGYTF. CDR3 sequence (DNA): TGTGCCAGTCTCGAAAAAGGTGTAGGCAACTATGGCTACACCTTC.

This clonotype occurred many times. This chain joins TRBV7-2 and TRBJ1-4; D gene ambiguous. Germline CDR1 is SGHTA and CDR2 is FQGNSA. V was pared by 4 bases and J by 8 bases, with 8 bases between. This CDR3 spans 12 amino acids. CDR3 sequence (DNA): TGTGCCAGCAGCTCCACCCGGGAAAAACTGTTTTTT. This encodes CASSSTREKLFF.

The chain combines TRBV29-1 with TRBJ2-1, with 8 bases matching TRBD2. Germline-derived CDR1 and CDR2 are SQVTM and ANQGSEA. The CDR3 runs to 15 residues. Trimming cost V 5 bases and J 0 bases; bases outside gene matches: 6. In nucleotides, the CDR3 is TGCAGCGTTAGGACTAGCCCGAGCTCCTACAATGAGCAGTTCTTC. Translating it yields CSVRTSPSSYNEQFF.

This clonotype was detected many times. The V and J genes are TRBV6-2 or TRBV6-3 and TRBJ1-5; the D gene is possibly TRBD1 (5 bases). V gave up 6 bases and J gave up 7 bases, with 13 bases separating them. The germline gives CDR1 MNHEY, CDR2 SVGEGT. The CDR3 extends over 13 amino acids. Here the CDR3 reads CASSRQGVQPQHF. The CDR3, as DNA: TGTGCCAGCAGCCGCCAGGGTGTACAGCCCCAGCATTTT.

J is TRBJ2-7 and V is TRBV6-5; 9 bases fit TRBD1. The CDR3 loop spans 16 amino acids. V lost 2 bases and J lost 3; bases outside the gene matches: 8. The V gene's germline CDR1 is MNHEY and CDR2 SVGAGI. DNA of the CDR3: TGTGCCAGCAGTTACACCAGGGACAGGGAATACTACGAGCAGTACTTC. Amino acid sequence: CASSYTRDREYYEQYF.

The rearrangement joins TRBV27 to TRBJ2-1, with 11 bases lining up with TRBD2. The V gene's germline CDR1 is MNHEY and CDR2 SMNVEV (reference sequence). This CDR3 is 20 amino acids long. V lost 0 bases and J lost 10; bases outside the gene matches: 20. The CDR3 DNA reads TGTGCCAGCAGTTTATCCCTGACCGGGGTCGTACTAGCGGGAGAGGAGGAGCAGTTCTTC. Encoded protein: CASSLSLTGVVLAGEEEQFF.

Only a few counts were recorded for this clonotype. In nucleotides, the CDR3 is TGTGCCACCCACGCCGGGGAGCTGTTTTTT. Its translation is CATHAGELFF. This rearrangement joins TRBV12-3 or TRBV12-4 to TRBJ2-2; D uncertain. The CDR3 extends over 10 amino acids. V was pared by 10 bases and J by 6 bases, with 6 bases between.